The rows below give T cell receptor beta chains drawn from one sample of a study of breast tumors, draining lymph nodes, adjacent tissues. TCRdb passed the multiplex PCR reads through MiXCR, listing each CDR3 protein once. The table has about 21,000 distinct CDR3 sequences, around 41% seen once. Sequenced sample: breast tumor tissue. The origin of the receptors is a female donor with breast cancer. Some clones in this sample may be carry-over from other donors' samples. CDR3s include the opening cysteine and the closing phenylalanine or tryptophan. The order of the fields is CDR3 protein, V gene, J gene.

CDR3aa: CASTAGGSHSPTQYF
v_gene: TRBV19
j_gene: TRBJ2-5

CDR3aa: CAWSRQGELAKNIQYF
v_gene: TRBV30
j_gene: TRBJ2-4

CDR3aa: CASSHVQGNYGYTF
v_gene: TRBV4-1
j_gene: TRBJ1-2

CDR3aa: CASSYYYDLAYEQYF
v_gene: TRBV6-5
j_gene: TRBJ2-7

CDR3aa: CASSQAPGQGFSPLHF
v_gene: TRBV4-1
j_gene: TRBJ1-6

CDR3aa: CASSIPGTPAGYTF
v_gene: TRBV19
j_gene: TRBJ1-2

CDR3aa: CASGLSEANEQFF
v_gene: TRBV12-5
j_gene: TRBJ2-1

CDR3aa: CASSVRSLGADGYTF
v_gene: TRBV19
j_gene: TRBJ1-2

CDR3aa: CASSPTSGYNEQFF
v_gene: TRBV7-2
j_gene: TRBJ2-1

CDR3aa: CASSPSYNEQFF
v_gene: TRBV6-6
j_gene: TRBJ2-1

CDR3aa: CASGAQNQPQHF
v_gene: TRBV12-5
j_gene: TRBJ1-5

CDR3aa: CASRWTRAGAKQEKPRDTGELFF
v_gene: TRBV7-8
j_gene: TRBJ2-2

CDR3aa: CASSLDDKRGYEQFF
v_gene: TRBV7-7
j_gene: TRBJ2-1

CDR3aa: CASTSGGRNTGELFF
v_gene: TRBV2
j_gene: TRBJ2-2

CDR3aa: CSARDEQYF
v_gene: TRBV20-1
j_gene: TRBJ2-7

CDR3aa: CATSRDNAGETQYF
v_gene: TRBV15
j_gene: TRBJ2-5

CDR3aa: CASSISSEQYF
v_gene: TRBV19
j_gene: TRBJ2-7

CDR3aa: CASKPERRRRGNGLAGLNTDTQYF
v_gene: TRBV7-2
j_gene: TRBJ2-3

CDR3aa: CARSPLRTGGSGANVLTF
v_gene: TRBV19
j_gene: TRBJ2-6

CDR3aa: CASSPGLAYNEQFF
v_gene: TRBV7-2
j_gene: TRBJ2-1

CDR3aa: CASSSDVAGELFF
v_gene: TRBV7-7
j_gene: TRBJ2-2

CDR3aa: CATSSSRAYEQYF
v_gene: TRBV15
j_gene: TRBJ2-7

CDR3aa: CSASSGMVNGYTF
v_gene: TRBV20-1
j_gene: TRBJ1-2

CDR3aa: CASSPGRGRGDNEQFF
v_gene: TRBV7-2
j_gene: TRBJ2-1

CDR3aa: CASSPRDSADTYGYTF
v_gene: TRBV9
j_gene: TRBJ1-2

CDR3aa: CATSDFLGRVETQYF
v_gene: TRBV24-1
j_gene: TRBJ2-5

CDR3aa: CASSLMGQISYEQYF
v_gene: TRBV11-2
j_gene: TRBJ2-7

CDR3aa: CASSMYGNTIYF
v_gene: TRBV5-6
j_gene: TRBJ1-3

CDR3aa: CATRVEGFTGELFF
v_gene: TRBV5-1
j_gene: TRBJ2-2

CDR3aa: CASSPVRNSGREEQYF
v_gene: TRBV5-6
j_gene: TRBJ2-7

CDR3aa: CSATQLGDTQYF
v_gene: TRBV20-1
j_gene: TRBJ2-3

CDR3aa: CSARGVGGRPPWF
v_gene: TRBV20-1
j_gene: TRBJ2-5

CDR3aa: CASSLTAGLGEQYF
v_gene: TRBV7-2
j_gene: TRBJ2-7

CDR3aa: CAISPGTNYGYTF
v_gene: TRBV10-3
j_gene: TRBJ1-2

CDR3aa: CATSDGNQPQHF
v_gene: TRBV24-1
j_gene: TRBJ1-5

CDR3aa: CSVLAGANTGELFF
v_gene: TRBV29-1
j_gene: TRBJ2-2

CDR3aa: CASSESPDPGLFF
v_gene: TRBV10-1
j_gene: TRBJ1-4

CDR3aa: CASSLSGGSGDTQYF
v_gene: TRBV7-3
j_gene: TRBJ2-3

CDR3aa: CAISERQGTEQYF
v_gene: TRBV10-3
j_gene: TRBJ2-7

CDR3aa: CSAQTRDSRNSPLHF
v_gene: TRBV20-1
j_gene: TRBJ1-6

CDR3aa: CASSTIGQGYGYTF
v_gene: TRBV13
j_gene: TRBJ1-2